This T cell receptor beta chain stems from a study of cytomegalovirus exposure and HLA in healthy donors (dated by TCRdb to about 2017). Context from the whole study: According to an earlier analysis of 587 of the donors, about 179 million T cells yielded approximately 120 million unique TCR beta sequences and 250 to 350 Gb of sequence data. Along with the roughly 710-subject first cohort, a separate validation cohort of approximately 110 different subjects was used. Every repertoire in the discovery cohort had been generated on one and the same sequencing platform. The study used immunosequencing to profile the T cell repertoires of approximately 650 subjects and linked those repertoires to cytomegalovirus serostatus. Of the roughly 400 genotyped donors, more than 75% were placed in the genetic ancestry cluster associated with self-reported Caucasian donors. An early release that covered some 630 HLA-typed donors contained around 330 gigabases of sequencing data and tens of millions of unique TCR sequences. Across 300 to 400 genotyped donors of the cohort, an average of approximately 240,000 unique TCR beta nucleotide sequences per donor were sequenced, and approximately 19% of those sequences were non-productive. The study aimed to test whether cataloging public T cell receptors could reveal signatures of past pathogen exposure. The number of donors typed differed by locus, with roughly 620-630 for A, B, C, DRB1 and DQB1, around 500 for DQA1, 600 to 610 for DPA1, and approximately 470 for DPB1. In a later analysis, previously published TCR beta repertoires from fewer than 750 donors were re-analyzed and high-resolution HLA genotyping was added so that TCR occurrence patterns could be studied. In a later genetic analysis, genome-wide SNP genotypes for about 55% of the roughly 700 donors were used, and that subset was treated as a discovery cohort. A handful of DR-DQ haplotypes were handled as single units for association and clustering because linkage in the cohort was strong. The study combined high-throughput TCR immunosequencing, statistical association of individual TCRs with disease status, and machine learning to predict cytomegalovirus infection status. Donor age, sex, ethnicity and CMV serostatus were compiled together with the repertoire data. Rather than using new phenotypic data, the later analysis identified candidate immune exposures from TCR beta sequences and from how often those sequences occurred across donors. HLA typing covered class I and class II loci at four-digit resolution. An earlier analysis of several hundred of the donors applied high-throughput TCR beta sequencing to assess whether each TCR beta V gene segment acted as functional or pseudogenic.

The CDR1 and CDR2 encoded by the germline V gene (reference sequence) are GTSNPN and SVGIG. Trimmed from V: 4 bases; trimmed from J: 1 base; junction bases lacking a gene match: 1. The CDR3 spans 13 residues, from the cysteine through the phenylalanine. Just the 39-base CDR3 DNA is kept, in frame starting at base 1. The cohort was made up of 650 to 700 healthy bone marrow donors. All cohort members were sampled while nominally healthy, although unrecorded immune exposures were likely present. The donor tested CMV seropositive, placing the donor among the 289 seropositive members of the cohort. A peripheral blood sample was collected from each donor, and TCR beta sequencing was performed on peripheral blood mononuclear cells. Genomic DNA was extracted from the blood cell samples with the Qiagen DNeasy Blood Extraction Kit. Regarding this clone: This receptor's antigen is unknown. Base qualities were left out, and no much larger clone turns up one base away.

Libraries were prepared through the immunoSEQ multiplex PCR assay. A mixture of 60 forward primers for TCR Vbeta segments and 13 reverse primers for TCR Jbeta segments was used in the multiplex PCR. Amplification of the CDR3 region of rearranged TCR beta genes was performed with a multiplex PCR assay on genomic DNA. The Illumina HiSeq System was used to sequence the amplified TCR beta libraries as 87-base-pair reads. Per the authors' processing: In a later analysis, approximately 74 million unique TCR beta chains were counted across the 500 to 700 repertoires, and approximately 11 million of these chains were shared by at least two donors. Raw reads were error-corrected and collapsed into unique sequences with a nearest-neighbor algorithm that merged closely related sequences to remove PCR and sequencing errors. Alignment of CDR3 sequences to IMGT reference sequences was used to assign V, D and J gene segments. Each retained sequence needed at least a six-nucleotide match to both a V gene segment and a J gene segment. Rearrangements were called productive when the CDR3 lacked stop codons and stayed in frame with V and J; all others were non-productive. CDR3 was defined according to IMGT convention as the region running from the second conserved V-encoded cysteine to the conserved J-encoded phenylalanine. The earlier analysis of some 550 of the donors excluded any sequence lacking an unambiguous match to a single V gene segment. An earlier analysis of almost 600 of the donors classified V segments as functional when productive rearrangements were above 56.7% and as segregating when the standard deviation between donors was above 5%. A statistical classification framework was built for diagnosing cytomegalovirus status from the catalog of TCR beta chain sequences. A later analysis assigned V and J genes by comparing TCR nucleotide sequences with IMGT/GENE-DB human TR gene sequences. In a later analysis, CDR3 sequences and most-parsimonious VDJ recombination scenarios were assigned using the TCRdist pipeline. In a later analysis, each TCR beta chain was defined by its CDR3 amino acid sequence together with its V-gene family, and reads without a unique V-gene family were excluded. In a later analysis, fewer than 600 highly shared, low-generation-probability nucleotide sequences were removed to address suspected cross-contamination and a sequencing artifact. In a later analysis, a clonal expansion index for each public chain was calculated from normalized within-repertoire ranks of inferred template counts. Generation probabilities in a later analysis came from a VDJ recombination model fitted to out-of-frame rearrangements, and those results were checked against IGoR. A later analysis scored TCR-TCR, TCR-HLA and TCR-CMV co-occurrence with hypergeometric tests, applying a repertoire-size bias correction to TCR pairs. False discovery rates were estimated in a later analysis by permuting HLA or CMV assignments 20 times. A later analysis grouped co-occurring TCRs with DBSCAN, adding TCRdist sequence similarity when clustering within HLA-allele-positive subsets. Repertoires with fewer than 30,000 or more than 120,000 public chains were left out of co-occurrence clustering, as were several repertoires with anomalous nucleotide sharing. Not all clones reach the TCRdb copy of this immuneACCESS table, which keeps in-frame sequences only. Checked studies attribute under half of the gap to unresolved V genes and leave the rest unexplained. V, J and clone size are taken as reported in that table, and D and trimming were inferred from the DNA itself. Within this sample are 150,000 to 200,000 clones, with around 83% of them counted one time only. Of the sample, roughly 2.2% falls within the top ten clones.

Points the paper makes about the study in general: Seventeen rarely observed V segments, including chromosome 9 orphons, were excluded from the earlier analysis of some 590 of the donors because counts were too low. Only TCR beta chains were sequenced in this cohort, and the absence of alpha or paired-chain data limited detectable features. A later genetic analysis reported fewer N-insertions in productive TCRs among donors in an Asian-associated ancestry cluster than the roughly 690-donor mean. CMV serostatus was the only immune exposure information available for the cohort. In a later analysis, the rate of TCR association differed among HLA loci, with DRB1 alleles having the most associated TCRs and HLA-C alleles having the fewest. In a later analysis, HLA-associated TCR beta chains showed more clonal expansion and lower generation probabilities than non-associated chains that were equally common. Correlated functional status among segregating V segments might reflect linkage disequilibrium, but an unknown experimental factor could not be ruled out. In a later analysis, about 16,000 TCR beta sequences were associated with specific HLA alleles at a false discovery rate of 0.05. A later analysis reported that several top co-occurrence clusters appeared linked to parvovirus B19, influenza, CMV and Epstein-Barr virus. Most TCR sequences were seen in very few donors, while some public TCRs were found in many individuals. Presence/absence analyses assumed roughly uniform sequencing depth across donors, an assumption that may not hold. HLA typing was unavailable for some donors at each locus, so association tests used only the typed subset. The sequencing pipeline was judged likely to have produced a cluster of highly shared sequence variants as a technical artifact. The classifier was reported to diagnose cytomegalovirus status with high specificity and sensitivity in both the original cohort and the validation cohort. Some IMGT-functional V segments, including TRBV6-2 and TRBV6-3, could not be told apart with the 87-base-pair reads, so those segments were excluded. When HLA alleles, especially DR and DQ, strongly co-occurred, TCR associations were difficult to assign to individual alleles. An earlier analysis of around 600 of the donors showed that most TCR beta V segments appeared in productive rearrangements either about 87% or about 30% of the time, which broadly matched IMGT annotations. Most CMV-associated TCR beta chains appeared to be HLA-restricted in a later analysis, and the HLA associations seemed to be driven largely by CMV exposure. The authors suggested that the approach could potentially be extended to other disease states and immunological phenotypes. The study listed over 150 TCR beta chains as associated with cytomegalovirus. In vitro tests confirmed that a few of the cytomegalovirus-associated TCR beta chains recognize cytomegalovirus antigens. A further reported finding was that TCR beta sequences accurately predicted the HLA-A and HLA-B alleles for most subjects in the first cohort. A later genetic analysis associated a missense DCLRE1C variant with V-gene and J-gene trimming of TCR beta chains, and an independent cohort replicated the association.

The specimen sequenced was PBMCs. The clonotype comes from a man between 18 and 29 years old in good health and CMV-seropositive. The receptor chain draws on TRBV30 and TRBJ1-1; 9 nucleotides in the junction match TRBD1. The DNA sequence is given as TGTGCCTGGAACAGGGGGCCGAACACTGAAGCTTTCTTT. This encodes CAWNRGPNTEAFF.